This T cell receptor (beta chain) was identified during a study of vaccination effects on CD4 cells after COVID-19. Study-wide results and limits: Common cold coronaviruses were cross-recognized by only 1 of 255 vaccine-induced clones in healthy vaccinees. Clones that were induced by infection or by vaccine showed marked contraction late after vaccination.

Sequencing was preceded by expansion of antigen-specific CD4+ T cells with viral peptide pools in the ViraFEST assay. Subsequent to a culture period of nine to ten days, CD4+ T cells were isolated. None of these healthy vaccinees had been infected with SARS-CoV-2 before vaccination. Some 2.2 million PBMC per well received approximately 10 IU/ml IL-2 and approximately 9.2 ug/ml peptides in culture. In the cultures, half the medium was exchanged for IL-2 medium on days 3 and 7. In regard to this clone: Its antigen is not identified. Compared with germline, one end of the junction differs, possibly owing to a read error.

The CDR3 covers 12 residues. Germline V CDR1 and CDR2: MNHNY, SVGAGI (reference sequence). The assay was immunoSEQ multiplex PCR, and TCRdb's table has in-frame clones only and misses some. The repertoire has 70,000 or so clones, 60% to 85% of them found once; the top ten carry roughly a tenth. V usage is TRBV6-6 and J usage is TRBJ2-5; tentative D call: TRBD2 (5 bases). Specimen: CD4+ T cells from PBMCs cultured with SARS-CoV-2 spike peptides, collected before COVID-19 vaccination. The sequence derives from a human donor who received a COVID-19 vaccine. The CDR3 region has the DNA TGTGCCAGCAAGAGGACTGAAGAAACCCAGTACTTC. It is translated as CASKRTEETQYF.